This TCR beta chain originates from a study of blood T cell repertoires in COVID-19 (dated by TCRdb to 2020 to 2021). Looking at the study overall: The collaborator samples originated in the United States, Italy and Spain and spanned the acute and convalescent phases of COVID-19. The prospective study material was composed of cDNA or gDNA derived from T cells, B-cell-depleted T cells, or PBMCs. Subjects who had been exposed to COVID-19, were actively infected with it, or had recovered from it provided the deeply sampled blood TCRbeta repertoires that made up the dataset. The repertoires were released in a freely available public database intended as a resource for research on the immune response to SARS-CoV-2. The samples were drawn from two sources: the first 160 participants of the ongoing ImmuneRACE study, and 1,000 to 1,500 subjects contributed by 6 global collaborators. Nearly every sample came with metadata listing a de-identified subject ID, COVID-19 status, age in years and sex. Where HLA class I and class II types were available, the types were taken from metadata supplied by the sample provider, not from assay-based typing.

Enrolling through a virtual design, the prospective study's participants ranged in age from roughly 18 to 95 years and lived across 24 United States geographic areas. Cohort assignment in the prospective study relied on participant-reported clinical history from a screening survey and a study questionnaire. Recovered participants in ImmuneRACE Cohort 3 were defined as having two consecutive negative NP/OP PCR tests, clearance from a healthcare professional, or resolution of symptoms. Mobile phlebotomists in the prospective study collected whole blood, serum and a nasopharyngeal or oropharyngeal swab from every participant. Participants in the prospective study had the option to provide additional blood draws and questionnaires over a 2-month period. Prospective study blood samples were shipped either frozen or at room temperature before DNA extraction. Broader findings and caveats from the paper: The amount of clinical and demographic metadata varied by source and participant and was provided uncurated.

TCRbeta CDR3 regions were amplified from genomic DNA by means of the immunoSEQ Assay, a bias-controlled multiplex PCR. Under the source paper's analysis protocol: Nucleated cell counts per sample were estimated from amplification of reference gene primers within the assay. Sequence reads were collapsed and filtered to measure the absolute abundance of every unique TCRbeta CDR3 rearrangement. Productive Simpson clonality was computed per sample as the square root of Simpson's diversity index over productive rearrangements. TCRdb stores this immuneACCESS table with in-frame sequences only. Part of the clones is absent; in the studies checked, under half of the shortfall reflects unresolved V genes, and no reason is known for the rest. Clone size and V and J calls were adopted from that table, with D and trimming inferred from the DNA. The sample yields around 150,000 clones; over 75% were counted once. The ten most abundant clones make up under 7% of the sample.

With regard to this clone: Its target antigen remains unknown. Base qualities are not provided; no much larger clone lies one nucleotide away.

The sample consisted of PBMCs or T cells enriched from blood (not recorded which). This sequence originates from a man aged 35-49 years who had recovered from COVID-19.

In nucleotides, the sequence is TGTGCCAGCAGCGTAGATCCCGATTCACCCCTCCACTTT. Its protein reads: CASSVDPDSPLHF. The sequence links TRBV9 to TRBJ1-6; too little of a D gene remains to name it. Sequences SGDLS (CDR1) and YYNGEE (CDR2) are obtained from the germline V gene. V is cut by 0 bases and J by 8 bases, and the space between the germline ends is 6 bases. The CDR3 goes from the cysteine to the phenylalanine over 13 residues. The sequence is cut down to CDR3 DNA, 39 bases in frame from base 1.